This TCR beta chain stems from a study of regulatory T cells in long-lasting Graves disease (dated by TCRdb to the early 2020s). As for the study more broadly: In the newly diagnosed Graves' disease group, patients had been taking antithyroid drugs for less than 3 months. The study took place in China and was registered as a clinical trial. Peripheral blood TCR sequencing and RNA sequencing compared persistent Graves' disease patients with newly diagnosed Graves' disease patients. A total of roughly 33 samples were covered by TCR sequencing, comprising approximately 13 persistent and about 20 newly diagnosed Graves' disease patients. Results and caveats for the whole study, not just this receptor: The study examined only peripheral blood because the primary lesion, thyroid tissue, could not be accessed. Only the TCR beta chain was sequenced and analyzed. Compared with newly diagnosed patients, patients with persistent Graves' disease had lower TCR Shannon entropy and fewer highly expanded clones, which suggests clonal expansion. Patients with persistent disease shared more public clonotypes (around 2,500) than newly diagnosed patients did (approximately 970). As a limitation, the authors acknowledged that the small sample size may reduce accuracy. TRBV28, TRBJ1-2 and TRBJ2-5 were preferentially used in persistent disease, while TRBV20-1 and TRBJ2-1 were favored in newly diagnosed disease.

CDR1 SGHRS and CDR2 YFSETQ are derived from the germline V gene. From its cysteine to its phenylalanine, the CDR3 spans 16 amino acids. The DNA shown is the 48-base CDR3, in frame from base 1. V is shortened by 1 base, J by 3 bases, and the region joining them spans 16 bases. The intended sense of this specimen's time point label: newly diagnosed GD, antithyroid drugs for less than 3 months. For both TCR sequencing and RNA sequencing, RNA was extracted from PBMCs in TRIzol. Graves' disease was diagnosed according to American Thyroid Association guidelines. The patients came from an endocrinology department in Xi'an, China. From each patient, about 9.7 milliliters of peripheral blood was collected into an EDTA anticoagulant tube. Ficoll Paque Plus density gradient separation was used to isolate PBMCs, and no further T cell sorting was done. RNA quality was checked with an Agilent 2100 Bioanalyzer and agarose gel, and concentration with a NanoDrop 2000.

This clonotype was seen many times. Its antigen is unknown. No base quality information exists; no much larger clone differs at one position. Library preparation employed multiplex PCR. Sequencing was carried out with an Illumina HiSeq 4000. TCR beta libraries were built with iRepertoire HTBI primers and Arm-PCR amplification of CDR3 regions. PCR products were gel purified before sequencing. Per the original workflow: A total of roughly 58 TRBV and 14 TRBJ segments were identified across samples and were used for gene usage analysis of CDR3 amino acid clonotypes. COPE and FqMerger were used to merge the filtered high-quality paired reads into contigs. BLAST was used to align contigs to the IMGT TRBV, TRBD and TRBJ reference genes, and CDR3 was defined following IMGT. Highly expanded clones were defined as clonotypes with a frequency above 0.1%. Shannon entropy was used to measure repertoire diversity, and the Gini coefficient was used to measure V-J evenness. A clonotype found in more than one individual was treated as public. The raw public reads went through TCRdb reprocessing: fastp at Q25, MiXCR clone calling, in-frame beta chains kept. Records with the same CDR3 protein are collapsed into one entry carrying the most frequent genes and DNA. These V and J calls originate from TCRdb's pipeline instead of the authors' own analysis. For this sample the table gives 550,000 to 700,000 distinct CDR3 sequences, of which approximately 16% were detected only once. Clones ranked in the top ten supply about 12% of the sample.

In addition, the sample was reused for a study of T cells in Graves' hyperthyroidism and ophthalmopathy. Reported in the second study: Graves' hyperthyroidism was defined as stable when no progression to ophthalmopathy occurred over 18 months of follow-up. Hyperthyroidism patients were newly diagnosed, had a disease duration of under 2 months, and were aged 18 to 65 years. Patients with uncontrolled infections, other autoimmune diseases, pregnancy or lactation were excluded. Diagnoses were established on the basis of clinical symptoms, serum thyroxine and TRAb, thyroid ultrasound, and orbital computed tomography. The first round of RT-PCR for the TCR CDR3 was performed with the HTBI primer set and the Qiagen OneStep RT-PCR kit. Most expanded thyroid clonotypes (frequency above 0.001) were also found in blood, which suggests that blood repertoires may mirror thyroid immune responses. Ophthalmopathy was separated from stable hyperthyroidism by a 13 V-J signature model, with about 88% sensitivity and about 81% specificity obtained in cross-validation and 80%/75% obtained in testing. In validation, the model predicted progression to ophthalmopathy with 60% to 71% sensitivity and 72% to 85% specificity, a median of 6.5 months before onset. TCR V-J signatures able to tell the groups apart were searched for in a discovery cohort of some 97 patients, of whom more than 40 had Graves' ophthalmopathy and around 58 had stable Graves' hyperthyroidism. An independent validation cohort of about 19 hyperthyroidism patients and about 16 patients who later progressed to ophthalmopathy tested prospective prediction of ophthalmopathy. The 95 to 100 discovery patients were randomly split 7:3 into training and test sets. In six Graves' hyperthyroidism patients, the study also compared T-cell repertoires from thyroid tissue with T-cell repertoires from blood. After sampling, hyperthyroidism patients received methimazole starting at 30 mg daily, and ophthalmopathy patients received high-dose intravenous methylprednisolone. Libraries were constructed in a second round of multiplex PCR, after which size selection and purification were carried out. Paired-end sequencing of the libraries was performed with 100 bp reads on an Illumina HiSeq2000. SOAPnuke was used to process the raw data, throwing out any read that contained adapters or uncalled bases, had a mean Phred below 15, or lacked an exact constant-primer or identifier match. COPE v1.2.5 was used to merge the high-quality paired reads, and each unique nucleotide sequence was defined as a clonotype. MiTCR v1.1 was used to align the clonotypes against IMGT TRBV, TRBD and TRBJ reference segments. Analysis was restricted to V-J combinations with a frequency above 0.0001, which covered 99.2% of repertoires. The TCS score was defined as F50 (clonal expansion) divided by E x V (chaos), with BLOSUM62-based TCRdist calculated between CDR3 peptides within each V-J. Welch's t-statistics and random forest reduced 500 to 650 V-J features to about 12, which were used in a naive Bayes classifier (R e1071). Sample size was not statistically predetermined, and blinding of investigators to group allocation was not performed. According to the paper, TCR Vbeta CDR3 sequencing was carried out on about 140 peripheral blood samples, which came from 40 to 45 ophthalmopathy, 80 or so hyperthyroidism and roughly 17 progressor patients.

The chain is assembled from TRBV5-1 and TRBJ1-1; the D gene is perhaps TRBD1, on 6 matching bases. This specimen consisted of peripheral blood mononuclear cells (PBMCs), obtained at new diagnosis, from a patient treated with antithyroid drugs. The clonotype originates from a man younger than 35 with Graves disease. Donor details come from another sample of the same person, matched by shared clones. The DNA sequence reads TGCGCCAGCAGCTTGTACAGGGACGGGCGTGACACTGAAGCTTTCTTT. Its protein product is CASSLYRDGRDTEAFF. With the rest looked up from the reference TRBV5-1 and TRBJ1-1 genes rather than sequenced, the full variable domain is KAGVTQTPRYLIKTRGQQVTLSCSPISGHRSVSWYQQTPGQGLQFLFEYFSETQRNKGNFPGRFSGRQFSNSRSEMNVSTLELGDSALYLCASSLYRDGRDTEAFFGQGTRLTVV.